This T cell receptor beta chain was captured in a study of regulatory T cells in long-lasting Graves disease. This clonotype was picked up many times. Both iRepertoire HTBI primers and Arm-PCR of CDR3 regions were used to build the TCR beta libraries. One entry per CDR3 protein, called by TCRdb with MiXCR from the multiplex PCR reads. The sample holds 350,000 to 500,000 distinct CDR3 sequences; about 15% are singletons and the top ten take roughly 10%. The V end lost 5 bases, the J end lost 1 base, and 12 bases lay between the germline ends. Germline V gives CDR1 MDHEN, CDR2 SYDVKM. The CDR3 is 14 residues long. Time point given: newly diagnosed GD, antithyroid drugs for less than 3 months. Preparation of the TCR library used RNA extracted from PBMCs. These same data were also listed under a study on T cells in Graves' hyperthyroidism and ophthalmopathy. That paper notes: Those patients with uncontrolled infection, other autoimmune disease, pregnancy or lactation were excluded. Blood held most thyroid clonotypes expanded above 0.001 frequency.

Sequences were derived from peripheral blood mononuclear cells (PBMCs), sampled at new diagnosis, from a patient treated with antithyroid drugs. The TCR comes from a woman aged 30 to 39 with Graves disease. The V call is TRBV28, the J call TRBJ2-7; tentative D call: TRBD2 (6 bases). CDR3 sequence: CASSTSLGSYEQYF. CDR3 sequence (DNA): TGTGCCAGCAGTACTAGCTTAGGGTCCTACGAGCAGTACTTC.